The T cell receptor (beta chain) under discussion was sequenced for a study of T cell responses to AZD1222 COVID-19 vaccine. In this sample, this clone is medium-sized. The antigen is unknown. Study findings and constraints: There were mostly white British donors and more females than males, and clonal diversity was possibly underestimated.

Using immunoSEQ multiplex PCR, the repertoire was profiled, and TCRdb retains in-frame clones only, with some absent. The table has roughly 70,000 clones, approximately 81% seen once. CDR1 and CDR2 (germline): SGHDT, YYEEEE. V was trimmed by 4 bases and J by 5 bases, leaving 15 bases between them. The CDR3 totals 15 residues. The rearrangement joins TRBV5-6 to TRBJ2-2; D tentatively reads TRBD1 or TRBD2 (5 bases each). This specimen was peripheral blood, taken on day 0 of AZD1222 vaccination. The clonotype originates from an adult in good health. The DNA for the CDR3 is TGTGCCAGCAGCCCATTCTTGGGGGAAACCGGGGAGCTGTTTTTT. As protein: CASSPFLGETGELFF.